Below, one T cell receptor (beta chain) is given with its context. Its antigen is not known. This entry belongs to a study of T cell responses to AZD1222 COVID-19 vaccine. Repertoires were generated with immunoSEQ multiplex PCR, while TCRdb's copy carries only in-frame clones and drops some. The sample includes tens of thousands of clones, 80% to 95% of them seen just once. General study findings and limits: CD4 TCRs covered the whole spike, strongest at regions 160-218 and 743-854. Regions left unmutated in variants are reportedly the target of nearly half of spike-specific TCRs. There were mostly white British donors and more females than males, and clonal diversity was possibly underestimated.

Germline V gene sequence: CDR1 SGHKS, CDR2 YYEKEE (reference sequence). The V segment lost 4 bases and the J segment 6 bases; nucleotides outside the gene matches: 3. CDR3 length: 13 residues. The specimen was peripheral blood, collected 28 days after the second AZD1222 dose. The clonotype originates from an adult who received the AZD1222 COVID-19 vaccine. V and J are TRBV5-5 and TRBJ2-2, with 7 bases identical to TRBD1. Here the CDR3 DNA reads TGTGCCAGCAGCCGCGACAGGGCCGGGGAGCTGTTTTTT. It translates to CASSRDRAGELFF.